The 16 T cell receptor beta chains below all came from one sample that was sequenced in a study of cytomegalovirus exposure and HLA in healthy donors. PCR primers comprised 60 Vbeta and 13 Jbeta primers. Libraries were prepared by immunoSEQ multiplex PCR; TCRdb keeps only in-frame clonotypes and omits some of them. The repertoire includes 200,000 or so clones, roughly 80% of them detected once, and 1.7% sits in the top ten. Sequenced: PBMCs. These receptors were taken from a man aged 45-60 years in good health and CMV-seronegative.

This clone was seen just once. The CDR3 loop is CASSLAGAPNQETQYF. For the CDR3, the DNA is TGTGCCAGCAGCTTAGCGGGGGCCCCTAATCAAGAGACCCAGTACTTC. V is TRBV7-9 and J is TRBJ2-5, with TRBD1 as a possible D gene (6 bases). This CDR3 is built from 16 residues. The germline V gene encodes CDR1 SEHNR and CDR2 FQNEAQ (reference sequence). Trimming removed 0 bases at V and 2 bases at J, with 13 bases between.

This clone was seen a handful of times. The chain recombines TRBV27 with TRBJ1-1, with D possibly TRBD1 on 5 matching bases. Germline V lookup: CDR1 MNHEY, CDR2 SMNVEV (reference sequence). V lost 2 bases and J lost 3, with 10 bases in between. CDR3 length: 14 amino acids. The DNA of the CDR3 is TGTGCCAGCAGTTTAGGCAGGGTCGACACTGAAGCTTTCTTT. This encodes CASSLGRVDTEAFF.

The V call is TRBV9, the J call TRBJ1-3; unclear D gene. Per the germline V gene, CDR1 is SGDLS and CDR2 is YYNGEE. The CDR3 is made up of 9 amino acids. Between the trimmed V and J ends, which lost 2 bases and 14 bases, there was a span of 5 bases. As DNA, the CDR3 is TGTGCCAGCAGCGTTCTGTTATATTTT. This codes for CASSVLLYF.

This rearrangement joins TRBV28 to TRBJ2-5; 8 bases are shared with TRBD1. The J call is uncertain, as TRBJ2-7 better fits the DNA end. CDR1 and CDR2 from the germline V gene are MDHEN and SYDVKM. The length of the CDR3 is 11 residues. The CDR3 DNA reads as TGTGCCGGACAGGGAGTTGGCGAGCAGTACTTC. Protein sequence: CAGQGVGEQYF.

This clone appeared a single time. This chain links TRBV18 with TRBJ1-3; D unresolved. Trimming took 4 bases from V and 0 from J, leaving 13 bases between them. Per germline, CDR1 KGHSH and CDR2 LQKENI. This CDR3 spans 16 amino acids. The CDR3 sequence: CASSLGSYDSGNTIYF. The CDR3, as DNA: TGTGCCAGCTCACTCGGGTCTTACGACTCTGGAAACACCATATATTTT.

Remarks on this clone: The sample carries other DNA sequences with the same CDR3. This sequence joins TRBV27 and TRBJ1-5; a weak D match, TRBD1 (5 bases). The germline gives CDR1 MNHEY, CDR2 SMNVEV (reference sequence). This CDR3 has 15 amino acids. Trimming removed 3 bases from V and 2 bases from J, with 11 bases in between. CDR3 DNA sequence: TGTGCCAGCAGTTTGCGGGGCAACGGCAATCAGCCCCAGCATTTT. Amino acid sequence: CASSLRGNGNQPQHF.

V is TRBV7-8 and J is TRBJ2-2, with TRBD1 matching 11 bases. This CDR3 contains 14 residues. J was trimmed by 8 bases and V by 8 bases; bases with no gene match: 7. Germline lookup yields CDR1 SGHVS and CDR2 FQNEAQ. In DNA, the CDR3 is TGTGCCAGCGACCGGGACAGGGGGTCTGGGGAGCTGTTTTTT. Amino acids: CASDRDRGSGELFF.

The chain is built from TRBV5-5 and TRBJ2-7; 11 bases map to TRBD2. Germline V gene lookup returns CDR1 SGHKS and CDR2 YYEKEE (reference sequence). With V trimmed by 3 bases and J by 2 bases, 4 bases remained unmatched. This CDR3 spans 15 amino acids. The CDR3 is CASSSVAGGTYEQYF. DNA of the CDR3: TGTGCCAGCAGCTCCGTAGCGGGAGGGACCTACGAGCAGTACTTC.

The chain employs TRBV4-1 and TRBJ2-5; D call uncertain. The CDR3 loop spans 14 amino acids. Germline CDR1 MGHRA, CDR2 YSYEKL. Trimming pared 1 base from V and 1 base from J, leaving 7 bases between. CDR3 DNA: TGCGCCAGCAGCCAAGTGGTAGTCCAAGAGACCCAGTACTTC. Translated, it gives CASSQVVVQETQYF.

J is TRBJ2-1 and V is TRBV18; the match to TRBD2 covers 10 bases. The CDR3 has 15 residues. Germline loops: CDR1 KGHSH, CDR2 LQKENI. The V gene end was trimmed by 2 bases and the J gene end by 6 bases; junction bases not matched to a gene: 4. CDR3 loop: CASSPIAGGGNEQFF. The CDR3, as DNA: TGTGCCAGCTCACCAATAGCGGGAGGCGGCAATGAGCAGTTCTTC.

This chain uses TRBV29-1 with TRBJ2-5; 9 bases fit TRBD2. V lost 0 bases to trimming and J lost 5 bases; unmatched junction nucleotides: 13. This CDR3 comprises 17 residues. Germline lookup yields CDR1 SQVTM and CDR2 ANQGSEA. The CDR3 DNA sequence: TGCAGCGTTGAAGATCTTAAGATAGCGGGAGATCTGGAGACCCAGTACTTC. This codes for CSVEDLKIAGDLETQYF. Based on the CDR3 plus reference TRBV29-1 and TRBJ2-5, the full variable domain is SAVISQKPSRDICQRGTSLTIQCQVDSQVTMMFWYRQQPGQSLTLIATANQGSEATYESGFVIDKFPISRPNLTFSTLTVSNMSPEDSSIYLCSVEDLKIAGDLETQYFGPGTRLLVL.

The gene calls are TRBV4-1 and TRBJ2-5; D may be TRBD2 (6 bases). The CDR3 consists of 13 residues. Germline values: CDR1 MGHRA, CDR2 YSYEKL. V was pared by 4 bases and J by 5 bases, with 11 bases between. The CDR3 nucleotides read TGCGCCAGCAGCCTAGTAGCGGTTGAGACCCAGTACTTC. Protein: CASSLVAVETQYF.

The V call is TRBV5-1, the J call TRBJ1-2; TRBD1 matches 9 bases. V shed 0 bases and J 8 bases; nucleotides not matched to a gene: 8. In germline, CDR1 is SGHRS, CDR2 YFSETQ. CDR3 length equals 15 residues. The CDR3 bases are TGCGCCAGCAGCTTGGATTTACAGGGGGCGGGGGGCTACACCTTC. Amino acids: CASSLDLQGAGGYTF.

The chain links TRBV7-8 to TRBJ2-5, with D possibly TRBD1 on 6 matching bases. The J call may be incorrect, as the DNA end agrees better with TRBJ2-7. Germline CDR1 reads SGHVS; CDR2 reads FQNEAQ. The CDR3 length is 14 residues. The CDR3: CASSFYQGTYEQYF. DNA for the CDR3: TGTGCCAGCAGCTTTTATCAGGGGACCTACGAGCAGTACTTC.

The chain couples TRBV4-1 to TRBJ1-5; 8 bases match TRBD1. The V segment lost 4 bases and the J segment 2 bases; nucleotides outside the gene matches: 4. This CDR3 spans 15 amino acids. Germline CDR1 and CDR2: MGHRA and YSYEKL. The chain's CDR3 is CASSPGTGGNQPQHF. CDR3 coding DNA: TGCGCCAGCAGCCCCGGGACAGGTGGCAATCAGCCCCAGCATTTT.

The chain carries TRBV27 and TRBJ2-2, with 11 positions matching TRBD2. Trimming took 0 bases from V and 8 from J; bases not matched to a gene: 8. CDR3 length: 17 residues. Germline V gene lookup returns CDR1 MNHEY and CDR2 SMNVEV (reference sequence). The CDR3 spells CASSLSGLAVQRGELFF. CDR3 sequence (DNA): TGTGCCAGCAGTTTATCGGGACTAGCGGTTCAGAGGGGGGAGCTGTTTTTT.